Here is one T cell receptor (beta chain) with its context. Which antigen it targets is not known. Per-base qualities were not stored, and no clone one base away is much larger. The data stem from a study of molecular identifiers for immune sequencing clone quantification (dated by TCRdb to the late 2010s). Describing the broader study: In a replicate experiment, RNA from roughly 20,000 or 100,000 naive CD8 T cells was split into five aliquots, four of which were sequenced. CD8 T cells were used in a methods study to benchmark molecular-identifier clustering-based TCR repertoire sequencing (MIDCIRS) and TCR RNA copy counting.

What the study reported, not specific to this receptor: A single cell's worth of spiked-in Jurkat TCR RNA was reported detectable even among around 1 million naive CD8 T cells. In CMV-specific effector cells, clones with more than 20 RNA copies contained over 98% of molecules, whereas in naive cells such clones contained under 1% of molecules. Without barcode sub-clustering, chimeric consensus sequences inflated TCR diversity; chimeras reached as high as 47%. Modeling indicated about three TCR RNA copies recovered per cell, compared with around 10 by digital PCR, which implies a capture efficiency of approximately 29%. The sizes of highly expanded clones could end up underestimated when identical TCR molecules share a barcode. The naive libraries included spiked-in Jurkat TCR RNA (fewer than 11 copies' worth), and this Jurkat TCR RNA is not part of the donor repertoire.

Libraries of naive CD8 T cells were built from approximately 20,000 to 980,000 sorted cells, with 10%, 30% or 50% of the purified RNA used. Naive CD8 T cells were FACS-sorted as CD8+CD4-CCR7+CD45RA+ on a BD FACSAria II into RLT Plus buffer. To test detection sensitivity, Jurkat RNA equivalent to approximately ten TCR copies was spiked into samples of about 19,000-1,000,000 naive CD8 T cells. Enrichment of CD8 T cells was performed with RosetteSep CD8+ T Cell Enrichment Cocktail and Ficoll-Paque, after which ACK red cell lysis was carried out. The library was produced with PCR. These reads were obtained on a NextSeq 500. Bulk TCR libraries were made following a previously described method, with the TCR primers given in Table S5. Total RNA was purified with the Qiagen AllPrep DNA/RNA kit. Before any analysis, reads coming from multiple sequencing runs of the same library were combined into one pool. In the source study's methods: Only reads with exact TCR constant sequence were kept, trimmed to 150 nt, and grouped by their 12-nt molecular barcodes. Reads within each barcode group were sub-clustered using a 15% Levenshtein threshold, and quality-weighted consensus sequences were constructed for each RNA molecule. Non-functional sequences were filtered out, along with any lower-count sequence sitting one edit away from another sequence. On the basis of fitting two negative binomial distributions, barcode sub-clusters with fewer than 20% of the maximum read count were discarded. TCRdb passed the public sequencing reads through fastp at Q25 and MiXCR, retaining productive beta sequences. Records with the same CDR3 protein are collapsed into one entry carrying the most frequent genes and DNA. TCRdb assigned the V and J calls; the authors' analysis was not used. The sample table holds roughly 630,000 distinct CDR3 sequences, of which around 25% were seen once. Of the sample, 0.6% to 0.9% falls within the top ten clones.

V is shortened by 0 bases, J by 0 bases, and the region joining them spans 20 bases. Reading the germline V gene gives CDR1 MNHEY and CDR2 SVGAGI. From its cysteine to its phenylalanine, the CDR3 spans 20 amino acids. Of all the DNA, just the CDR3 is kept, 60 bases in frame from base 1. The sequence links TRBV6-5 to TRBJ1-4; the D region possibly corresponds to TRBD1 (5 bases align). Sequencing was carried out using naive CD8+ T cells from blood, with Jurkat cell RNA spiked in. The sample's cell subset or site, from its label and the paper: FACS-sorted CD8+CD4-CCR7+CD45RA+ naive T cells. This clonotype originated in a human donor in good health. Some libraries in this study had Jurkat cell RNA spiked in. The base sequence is TGTGCCAGCAGTTACTCGAGAAGGGGCCATACCATTGCAACTAATGAAAAACTGTTTTTT. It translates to CASSYSRRGHTIATNEKLFF.